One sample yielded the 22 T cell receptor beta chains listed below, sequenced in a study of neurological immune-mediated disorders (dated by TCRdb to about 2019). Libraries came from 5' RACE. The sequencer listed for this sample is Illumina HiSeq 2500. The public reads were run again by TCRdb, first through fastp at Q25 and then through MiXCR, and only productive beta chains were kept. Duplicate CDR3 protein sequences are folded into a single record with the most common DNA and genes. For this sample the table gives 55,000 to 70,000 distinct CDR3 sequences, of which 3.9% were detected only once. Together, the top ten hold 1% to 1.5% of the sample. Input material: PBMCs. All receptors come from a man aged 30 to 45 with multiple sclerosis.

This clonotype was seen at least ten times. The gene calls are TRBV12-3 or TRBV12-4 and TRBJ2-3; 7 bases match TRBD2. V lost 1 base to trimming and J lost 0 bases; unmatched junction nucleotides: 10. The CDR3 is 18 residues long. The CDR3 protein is CASSLDLSFSGSTDTQYF. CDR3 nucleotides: TGTGCCAGCAGTTTAGACCTCTCGTTTAGCGGGAGCACAGATACGCAGTATTTT.

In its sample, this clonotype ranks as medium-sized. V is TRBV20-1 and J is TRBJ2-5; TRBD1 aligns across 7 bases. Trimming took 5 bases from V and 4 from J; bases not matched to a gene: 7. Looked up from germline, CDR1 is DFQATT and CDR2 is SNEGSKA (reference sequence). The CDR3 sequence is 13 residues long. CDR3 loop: CSAFRDRSETQYF. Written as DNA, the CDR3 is TGCAGTGCTTTCCGGGACAGATCAGAGACCCAGTACTTC.

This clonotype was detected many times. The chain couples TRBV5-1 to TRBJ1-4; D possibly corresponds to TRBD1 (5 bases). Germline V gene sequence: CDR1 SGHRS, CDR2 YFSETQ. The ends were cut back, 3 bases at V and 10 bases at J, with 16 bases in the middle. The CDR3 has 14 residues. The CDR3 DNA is TGCGCCAGCAGCTCAGGGCCCCACGCGCCAAAACTGTTTTTT. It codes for CASSSGPHAPKLFF.

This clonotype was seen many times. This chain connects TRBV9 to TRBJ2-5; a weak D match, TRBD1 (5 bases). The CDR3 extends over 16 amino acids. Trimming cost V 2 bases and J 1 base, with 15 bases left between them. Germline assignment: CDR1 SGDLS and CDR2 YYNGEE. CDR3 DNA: TGTGCCAGCAGCGTGAGCGCGACAGTCACCCAAGAGACCCAGTACTTC. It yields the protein CASSVSATVTQETQYF. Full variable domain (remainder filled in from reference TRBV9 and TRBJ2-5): DSGVTQTPKHLITATGQRVTLRCSPRSGDLSVYWYQQSLDQGLQFLIQYYNGEERAKGNILERFSAQQFPDLHSELNLSSLELGDSALYFCASSVSATVTQETQYFGPGTRLLVL.

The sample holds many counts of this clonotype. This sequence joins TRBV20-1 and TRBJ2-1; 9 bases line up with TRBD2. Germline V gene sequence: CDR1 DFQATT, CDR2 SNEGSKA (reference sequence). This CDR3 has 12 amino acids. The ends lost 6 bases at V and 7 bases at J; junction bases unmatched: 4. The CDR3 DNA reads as TGCAGTGCAGCGGGGGGCCGGAATGAGCAGTTCTTC. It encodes CSAAGGRNEQFF.

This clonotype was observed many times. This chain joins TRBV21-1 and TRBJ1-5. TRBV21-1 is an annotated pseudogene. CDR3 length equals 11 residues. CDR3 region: CASSKGQPQNF. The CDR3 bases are TGTGCCAGCAGCAAGGGACAGCCCCAGAATTTT.

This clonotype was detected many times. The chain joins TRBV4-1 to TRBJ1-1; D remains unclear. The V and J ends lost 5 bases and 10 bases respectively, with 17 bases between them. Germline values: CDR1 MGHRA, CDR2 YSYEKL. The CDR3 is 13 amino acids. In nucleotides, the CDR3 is TGCGCCAGCAGCAGCCTCACAACCCAAGGAGCTTTCTTT. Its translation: CASSSLTTQGAFF.

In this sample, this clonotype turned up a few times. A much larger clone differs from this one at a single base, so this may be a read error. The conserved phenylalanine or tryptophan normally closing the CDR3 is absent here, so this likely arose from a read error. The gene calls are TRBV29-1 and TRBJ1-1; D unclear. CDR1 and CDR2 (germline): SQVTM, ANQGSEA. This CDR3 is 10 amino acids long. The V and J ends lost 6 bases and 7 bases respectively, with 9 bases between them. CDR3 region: CSVSFREAFI. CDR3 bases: TGCAGCGTATCGTTCCGTGAAGCTTTCATT.

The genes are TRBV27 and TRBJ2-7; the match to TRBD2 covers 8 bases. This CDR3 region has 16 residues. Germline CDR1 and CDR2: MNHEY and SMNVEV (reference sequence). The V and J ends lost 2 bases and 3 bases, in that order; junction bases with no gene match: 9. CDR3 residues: CASSLSVAGSHYEQYF. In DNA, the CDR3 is TGTGCCAGCAGTTTAAGCGTAGCGGGATCACACTACGAGCAGTACTTC.

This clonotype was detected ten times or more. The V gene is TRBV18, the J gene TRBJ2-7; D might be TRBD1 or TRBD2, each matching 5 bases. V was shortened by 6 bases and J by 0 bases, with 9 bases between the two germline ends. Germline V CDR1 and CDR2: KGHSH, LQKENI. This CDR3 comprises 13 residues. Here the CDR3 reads CASSGRISYEQYF. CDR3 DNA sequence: TGTGCCAGCTCGGGACGGATCTCCTACGAGCAGTACTTC.

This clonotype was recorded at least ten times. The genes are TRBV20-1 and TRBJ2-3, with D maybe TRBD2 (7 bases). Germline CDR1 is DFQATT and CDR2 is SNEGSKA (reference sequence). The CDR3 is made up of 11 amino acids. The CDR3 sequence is CGRGETDTQYF. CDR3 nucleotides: TGCGGGAGGGGGGAGACAGATACGCAGTATTTT.

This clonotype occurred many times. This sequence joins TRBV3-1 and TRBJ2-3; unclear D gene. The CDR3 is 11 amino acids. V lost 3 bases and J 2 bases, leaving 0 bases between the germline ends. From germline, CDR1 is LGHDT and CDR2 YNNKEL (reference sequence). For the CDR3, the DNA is TGTGCCAGCAGCCACACAGATACGCAGTATTTT. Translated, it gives CASSHTDTQYF.

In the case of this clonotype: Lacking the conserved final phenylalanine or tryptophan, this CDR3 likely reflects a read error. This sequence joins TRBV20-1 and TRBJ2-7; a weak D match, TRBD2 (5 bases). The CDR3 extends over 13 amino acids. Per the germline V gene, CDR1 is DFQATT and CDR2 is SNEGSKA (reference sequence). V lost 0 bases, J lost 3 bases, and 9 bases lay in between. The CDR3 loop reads CSARDRLFYEQYN. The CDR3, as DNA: TGCAGTGCTAGAGATCGACTATTCTACGAGCAGTACAAC.

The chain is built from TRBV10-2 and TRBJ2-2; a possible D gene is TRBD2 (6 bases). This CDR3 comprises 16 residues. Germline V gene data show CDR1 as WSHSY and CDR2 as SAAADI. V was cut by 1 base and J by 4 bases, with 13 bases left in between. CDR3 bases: TGCGCCAGCAGTGAGTTCGTGGGGGGTATCACCGGGGAGCTGTTTTTT. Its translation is CASSEFVGGITGELFF.

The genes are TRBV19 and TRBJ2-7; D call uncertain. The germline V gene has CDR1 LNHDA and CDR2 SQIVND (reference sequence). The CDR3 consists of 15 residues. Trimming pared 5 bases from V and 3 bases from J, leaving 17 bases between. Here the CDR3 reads CASSWGSQNYYEQYF. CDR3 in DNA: TGTGCCAGTAGTTGGGGATCACAGAATTACTACGAGCAGTACTTC.

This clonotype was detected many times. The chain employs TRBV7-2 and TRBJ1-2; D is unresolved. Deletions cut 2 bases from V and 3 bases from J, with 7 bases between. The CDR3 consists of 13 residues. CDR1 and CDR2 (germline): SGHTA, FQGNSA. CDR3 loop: CASSLSTDYGYTF. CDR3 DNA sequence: TGTGCCAGCAGCTTATCTACGGACTATGGCTACACCTTC. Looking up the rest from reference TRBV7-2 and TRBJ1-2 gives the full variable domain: GAGVSQSPSNKVTEKGKDVELRCDPISGHTALYWYRQSLGQGLEFLIYFQGNSAPDKSGLPSDRFSAERTGGSVSTLTIQRTQQEDSAVYLCASSLSTDYGYTFGSGTRLTVV.

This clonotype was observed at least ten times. The CDR3 is CASSLWDRVMNTEAFF. CDR3 nucleotides: TGTGCCAGCAGCTTATGGGACCGGGTTATGAACACTGAAGCTTTCTTT. The chain joins TRBV11-2 to TRBJ1-1, with a weak D call TRBD1 (5 bases). V was trimmed by 2 bases and J by 0 bases, leaving 13 bases between them. The CDR3 contains 16 residues. Germline CDR1 reads SGHAT; CDR2 reads FQNNGV.

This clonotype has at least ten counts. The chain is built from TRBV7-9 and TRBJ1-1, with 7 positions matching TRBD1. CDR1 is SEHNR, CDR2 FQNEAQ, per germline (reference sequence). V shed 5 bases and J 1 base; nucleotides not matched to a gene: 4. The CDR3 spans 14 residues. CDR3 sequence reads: CASSVDRWNTEAFF. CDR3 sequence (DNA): TGTGCCAGCAGCGTGGACAGGTGGAACACTGAAGCTTTCTTT.

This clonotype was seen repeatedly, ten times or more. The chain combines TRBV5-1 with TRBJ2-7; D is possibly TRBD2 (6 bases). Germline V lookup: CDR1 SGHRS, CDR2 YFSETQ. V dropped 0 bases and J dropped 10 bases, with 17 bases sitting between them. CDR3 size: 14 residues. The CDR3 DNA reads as TGCGCCAGCAGCTTGGAGGGACTCGCTGGAATACAGTACTTC. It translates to CASSLEGLAGIQYF. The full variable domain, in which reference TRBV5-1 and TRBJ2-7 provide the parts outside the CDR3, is KAGVTQTPRYLIKTRGQQVTLSCSPISGHRSVSWYQQTPGQGLQFLFEYFSETQRNKGNFPGRFSGRQFSNSRSEMNVSTLELGDSALYLCASSLEGLAGIQYFGPGTRLTVT.

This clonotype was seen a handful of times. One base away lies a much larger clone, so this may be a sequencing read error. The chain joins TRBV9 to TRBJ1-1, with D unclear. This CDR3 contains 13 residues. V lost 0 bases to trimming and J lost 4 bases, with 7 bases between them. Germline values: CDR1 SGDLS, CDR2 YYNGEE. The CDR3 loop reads CASSVGKGTEAFF. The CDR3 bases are TGTGCCAGCAGCGTAGGGAAGGGCACTGAAGCTTTCTTT.

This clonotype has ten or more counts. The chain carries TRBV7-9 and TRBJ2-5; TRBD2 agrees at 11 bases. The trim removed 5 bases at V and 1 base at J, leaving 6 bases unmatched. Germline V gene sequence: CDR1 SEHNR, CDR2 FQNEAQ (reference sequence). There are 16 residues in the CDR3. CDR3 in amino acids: CASSPGTSGFQETQYF. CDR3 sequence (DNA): TGTGCCAGCAGCCCAGGGACTAGCGGATTCCAAGAGACCCAGTACTTC.

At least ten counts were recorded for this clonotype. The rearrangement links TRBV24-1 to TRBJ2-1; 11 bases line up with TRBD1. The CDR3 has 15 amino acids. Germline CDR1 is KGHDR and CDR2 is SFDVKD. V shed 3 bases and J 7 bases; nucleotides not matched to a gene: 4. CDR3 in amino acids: CATSDPGQGGNEQFF. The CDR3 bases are TGTGCCACCAGTGATCCGGGACAGGGGGGGAATGAGCAGTTCTTC.